This TCR beta chain comes out of a study of T cells in tumors and immune-related adverse events (dated by TCRdb to about 2021). There are 14 amino acids in the CDR3, from cysteine to phenylalanine inclusive. The DNA shown is the 42-base CDR3, in frame from base 1. Trimming at the junction amounts to 4 bases on V and 5 bases on J, and the germline ends lie 16 bases apart. CDR1 and CDR2 were assigned from the germline V gene (reference sequence) as SGHNT and YYREEE. The treatment or condition label of this sample denotes: nivolumab (PD-1 blockade) given before sampling. The DNeasy Blood and Tissue Kit was used to extract DNA from formalin-fixed paraffin-embedded specimens. The immunoSEQ assay was used to amplify and sequence the TCR beta locus, producing bulk TCR Vbeta CDR3 data. Turning to the authors' computational methods: Non-productive CDR3s, sequences shorter than 7 amino acids, and those not starting with C or ending with F/W were excluded. Analysis was restricted to specimens with at least 1000 reads, and clonotypes were defined at the amino acid level. To compute clonality, Pielou's evenness was subtracted from 1. To equalize library sizes, abundance-weighted random subsampling with replacement was performed 100 times so that 95% confidence intervals could be reported. Repertoire overlap was quantified using the Morisita overlap index, and the top 40 clones per specimen were examined for overlap with the irAE. TCRdb mirrors the immuneACCESS table, restricted to in-frame sequences. Some clones are absent from its copies; in checked studies, under half trace to an unresolved V gene, and the reason for the others is unknown. That table gives V, J and clone size, and the DNA gave D and trimming. The sample data list fewer than 25,000 clones, and over 80% of these were observed just once. More than 1.1% of the sample comes from the top ten.

As to this clone: No cognate antigen has been identified for it. The input lacks base qualities; no much larger clone sits a single base away.

Recombination linked TRBV5-4 to TRBJ2-7; TRBD2 might be the D gene, on 5 matching bases. This TCR was sampled from a female donor with metastatic renal cell carcinoma. The sample was lymph node tissue, taken from a patient treated with anti-PD-1 therapy. The nucleotide sequence is TGTGCCAGCAGCCTAAGAGGAGGTACCCACGAGCAGTACTTC. It codes for CASSLRGGTHEQYF.